This record concerns one T cell receptor beta chain sequence. Its specificity is not known. Mismatch with germline at one junction end may stem from a read error. Germline lookup yields CDR1 ENHRY and CDR2 SYGVKD. The CDR3 consists of 13 residues. The method was immunoSEQ multiplex PCR; TCRdb's version includes in-frame clones alone and lacks a portion of them. The sample lists 15,000 to 20,000 clones, 60% to 80% occurring once. This entry belongs to a study of OX40 agonist ivuxolimab in advanced cancers. Looking at the study overall: Ivuxolimab, an agonistic anti-OX40 (CD134) antibody, was given to patients. A mean age of roughly 60 years, range about 20 to 85, was recorded, and 80% to 90% were male. Whole-study results and caveats: The mean number of expanded clones was higher in CD8+ T cells than in CD4+.

The starting material was CD4+ or CD8+ T cells sorted from blood, obtained in a trial of the OX40 agonist ivuxolimab. The origin of this receptor is an adult with an advanced solid tumor such as melanoma, head and neck, liver or kidney cancer. The chain employs TRBV10-3 and TRBJ1-1, with D unresolved. The CDR3 loop is CASSYAQNTEAFF. The DNA of the CDR3 is TGTGCCAGCAGTTACGCGCAGAACACTGAAGCTTTCTTT.